Each of the 2 T cell receptor beta chains below was sequenced from the same sample in a study of T cell changes during pregnancy in multiple sclerosis. The table came from immunoSEQ multiplex PCR; TCRdb's copy has only in-frame clones and leaves some out. The data show just over 60,000 clones, roughly 90% seen once. The input for sequencing was peripheral blood, taken in the second trimester of pregnancy. These TCRs come from a female donor in good health, enrolled as a control in a pregnancy study.

This chain uses TRBV28 with TRBJ1-2; D call uncertain. CDR1 is MDHEN and CDR2 is SYDVKM in the germline V gene. The CDR3 runs 13 residues. Deletions cut 3 bases from V and 0 bases from J, with 5 bases between. The CDR3 here is CASSLPANYGYTF. Here the CDR3 DNA reads TGTGCCAGCAGTTTGCCAGCTAACTATGGCTACACCTTC.

For the CDR3, the DNA is TGTGCCAGCAGTCCCCGGGACAGGTTTTATTTTACGGAGACCCAGTACTTC. Encoded protein: CASSPRDRFYFTETQYF. The rearrangement joins TRBV28 to TRBJ2-5, with TRBD1 identical over 8 bases. CDR1 is MDHEN and CDR2 is SYDVKM in the germline V gene. The length of the CDR3 is 17 residues. V shed 5 bases and J 5 bases; nucleotides not matched to a gene: 16.